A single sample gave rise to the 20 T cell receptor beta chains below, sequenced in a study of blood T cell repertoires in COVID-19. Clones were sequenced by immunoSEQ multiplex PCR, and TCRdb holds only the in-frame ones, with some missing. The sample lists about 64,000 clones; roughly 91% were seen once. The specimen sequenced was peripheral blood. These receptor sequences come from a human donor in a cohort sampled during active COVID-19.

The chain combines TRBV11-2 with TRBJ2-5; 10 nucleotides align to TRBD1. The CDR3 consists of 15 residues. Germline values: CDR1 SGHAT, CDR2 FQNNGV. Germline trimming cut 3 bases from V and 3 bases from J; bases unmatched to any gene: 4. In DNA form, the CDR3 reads TGTGCCAGCAGCTTGGCCGGGACAGGGGAAGAGACCCAGTACTTC. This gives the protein CASSLAGTGEETQYF.

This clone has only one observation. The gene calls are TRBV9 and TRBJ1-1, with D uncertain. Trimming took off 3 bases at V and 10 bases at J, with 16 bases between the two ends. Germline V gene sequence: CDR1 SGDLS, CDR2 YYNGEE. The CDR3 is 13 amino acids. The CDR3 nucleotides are TGTGCCAGCAGCGAAGAAACGCACTCGGGAGCTTTCTTT. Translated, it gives CASSEETHSGAFF.

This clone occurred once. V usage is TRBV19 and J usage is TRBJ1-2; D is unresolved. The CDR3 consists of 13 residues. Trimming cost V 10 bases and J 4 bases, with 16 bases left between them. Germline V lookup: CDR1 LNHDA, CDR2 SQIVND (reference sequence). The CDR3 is CATNPTESYGYTF. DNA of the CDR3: TGTGCCACAAACCCGACGGAGAGCTATGGCTACACCTTC.

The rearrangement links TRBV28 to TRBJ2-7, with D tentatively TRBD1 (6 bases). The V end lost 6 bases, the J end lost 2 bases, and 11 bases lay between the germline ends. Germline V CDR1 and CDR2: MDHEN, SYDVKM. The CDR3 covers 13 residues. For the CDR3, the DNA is TGTGCCAGCAGCACAGGGCCGACCTACGAGCAGTACTTC. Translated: CASSTGPTYEQYF.

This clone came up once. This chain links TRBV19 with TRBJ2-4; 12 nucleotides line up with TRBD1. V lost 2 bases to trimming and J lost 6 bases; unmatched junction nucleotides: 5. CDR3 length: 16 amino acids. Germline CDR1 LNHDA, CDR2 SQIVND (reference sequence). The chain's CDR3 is CASSIRDRGRSNIQYF. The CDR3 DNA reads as TGTGCCAGTAGTATAAGGGACAGGGGGCGGTCAAACATTCAGTACTTC.

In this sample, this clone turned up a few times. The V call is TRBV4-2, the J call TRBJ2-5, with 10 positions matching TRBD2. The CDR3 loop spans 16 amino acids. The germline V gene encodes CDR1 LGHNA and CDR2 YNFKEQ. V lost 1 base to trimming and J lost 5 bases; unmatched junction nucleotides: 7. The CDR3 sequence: CASSQGSKREGETQYF. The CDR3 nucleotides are TGTGCCAGCAGCCAAGGATCTAAGCGGGAGGGGGAGACCCAGTACTTC.

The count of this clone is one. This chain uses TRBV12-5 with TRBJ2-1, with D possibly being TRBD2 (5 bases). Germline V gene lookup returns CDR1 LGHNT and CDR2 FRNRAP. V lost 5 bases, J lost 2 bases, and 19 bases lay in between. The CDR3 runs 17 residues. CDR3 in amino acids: CASGSVLGNPTYNEQFF. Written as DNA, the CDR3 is TGTGCTAGTGGTAGCGTACTCGGGAATCCCACCTACAATGAGCAGTTCTTC.

CDR3 amino acids: CASSLIGGTIKGYTF. DNA for the CDR3: TGTGCCAGCAGTTTAATCGGGGGGACTATTAAAGGCTACACCTTC. This chain connects TRBV28 to TRBJ1-2; D is possibly TRBD1 (5 bases). Trimming took 2 bases from V and 8 from J, leaving 18 bases between them. CDR3 length: 15 amino acids. CDR1 MDHEN and CDR2 SYDVKM come from the germline V gene.

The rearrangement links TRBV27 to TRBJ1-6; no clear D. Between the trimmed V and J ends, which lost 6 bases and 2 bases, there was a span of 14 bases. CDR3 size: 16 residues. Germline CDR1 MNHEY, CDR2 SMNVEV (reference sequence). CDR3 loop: CASRPIVGAYNSPLHF. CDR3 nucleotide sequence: TGTGCCAGCAGACCTATCGTGGGAGCCTATAATTCACCCCTCCACTTT.

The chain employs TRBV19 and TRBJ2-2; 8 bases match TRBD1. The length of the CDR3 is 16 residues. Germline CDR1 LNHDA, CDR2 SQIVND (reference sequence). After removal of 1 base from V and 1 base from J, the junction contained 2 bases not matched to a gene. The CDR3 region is CASSIGGTGNTGELFF. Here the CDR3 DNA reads TGTGCCAGTAGTATAGGGGGGACAGGGAACACCGGGGAGCTGTTTTTT.

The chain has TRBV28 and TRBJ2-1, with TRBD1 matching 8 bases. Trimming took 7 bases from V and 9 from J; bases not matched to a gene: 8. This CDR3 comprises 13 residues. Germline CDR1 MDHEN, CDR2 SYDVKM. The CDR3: CASKGQGSSEQFF. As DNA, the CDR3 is TGTGCCAGCAAAGGACAGGGCAGTAGTGAGCAGTTCTTC.

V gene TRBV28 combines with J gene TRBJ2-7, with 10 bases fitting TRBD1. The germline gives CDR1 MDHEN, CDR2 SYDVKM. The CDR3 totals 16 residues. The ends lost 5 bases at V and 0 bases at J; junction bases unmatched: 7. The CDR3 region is CASSRPGQGYSYEQYF. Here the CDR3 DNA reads TGTGCCAGCAGTCGGCCGGGACAGGGGTACTCCTACGAGCAGTACTTC. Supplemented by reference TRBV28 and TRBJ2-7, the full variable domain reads DVKVTQSSRYLVKRTGEKVFLECVQDMDHENMFWYRQDPGLGLRLIYFSYDVKMKEKGDIPEGYSVSREKKERFSLILESASTNQTSMYLCASSRPGQGYSYEQYFGPGTRLTVT.

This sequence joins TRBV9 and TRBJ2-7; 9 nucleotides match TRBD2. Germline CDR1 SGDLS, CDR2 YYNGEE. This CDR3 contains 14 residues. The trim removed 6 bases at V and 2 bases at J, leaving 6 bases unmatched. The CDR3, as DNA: TGTGCCAGCAACGAGGCTAGCGGGACCTACGAGCAGTACTTC. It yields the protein CASNEASGTYEQYF.

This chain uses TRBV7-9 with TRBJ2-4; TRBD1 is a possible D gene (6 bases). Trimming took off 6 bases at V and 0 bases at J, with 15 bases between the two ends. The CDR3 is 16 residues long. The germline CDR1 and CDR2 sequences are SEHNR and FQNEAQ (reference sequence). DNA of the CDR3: TGTGCCAGCAGTTTCTATGGACAGCTAGCCAAAAACATTCAGTACTTC. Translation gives CASSFYGQLAKNIQYF.

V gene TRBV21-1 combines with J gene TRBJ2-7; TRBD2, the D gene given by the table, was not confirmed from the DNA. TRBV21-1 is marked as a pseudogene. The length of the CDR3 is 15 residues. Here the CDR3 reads CASSKPSGVSYEQYF. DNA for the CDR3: TGTGCCAGCAGCAAGCCTAGCGGAGTCTCCTACGAGCAGTACTTC.

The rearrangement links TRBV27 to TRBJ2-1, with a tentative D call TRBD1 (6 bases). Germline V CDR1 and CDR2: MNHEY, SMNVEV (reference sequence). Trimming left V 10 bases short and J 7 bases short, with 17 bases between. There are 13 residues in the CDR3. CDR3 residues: CATYRAGGNEQFF. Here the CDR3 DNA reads TGTGCCACCTACAGGGCGGGCGGGAATGAGCAGTTCTTC.

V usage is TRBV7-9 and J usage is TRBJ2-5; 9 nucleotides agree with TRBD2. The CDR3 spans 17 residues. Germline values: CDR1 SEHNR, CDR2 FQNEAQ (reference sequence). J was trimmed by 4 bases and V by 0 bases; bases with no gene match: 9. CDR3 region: CASSLASSSGTLETQYF. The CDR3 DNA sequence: TGTGCCAGCAGCTTAGCGAGTTCTAGCGGGACCCTAGAGACCCAGTACTTC.

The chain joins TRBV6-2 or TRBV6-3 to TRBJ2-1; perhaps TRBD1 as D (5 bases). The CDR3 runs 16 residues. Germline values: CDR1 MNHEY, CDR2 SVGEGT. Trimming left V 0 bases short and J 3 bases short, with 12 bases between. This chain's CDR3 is CASSYSKGSGYNEQFF. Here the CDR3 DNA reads TGTGCCAGCAGTTACTCGAAGGGGTCCGGCTACAATGAGCAGTTCTTC.

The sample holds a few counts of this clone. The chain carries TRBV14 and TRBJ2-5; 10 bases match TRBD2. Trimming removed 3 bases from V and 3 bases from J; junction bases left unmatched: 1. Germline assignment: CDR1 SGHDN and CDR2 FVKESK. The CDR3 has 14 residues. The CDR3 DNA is TGTGCCAGCAGCCAGCTAGCGGGAGAAGAGACCCAGTACTTC. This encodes CASSQLAGEETQYF.

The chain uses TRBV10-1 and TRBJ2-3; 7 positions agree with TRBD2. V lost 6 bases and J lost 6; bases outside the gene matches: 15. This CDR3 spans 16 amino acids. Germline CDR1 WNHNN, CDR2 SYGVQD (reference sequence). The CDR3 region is CASSPQGGRGRDTQYF. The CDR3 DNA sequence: TGCGCCAGCAGCCCCCAGGGAGGGAGGGGCCGGGATACGCAGTATTTT.